The clone carrying this T cell receptor beta chain was seen repeatedly, ten times or more. Its target is not known. The data originate from a study of T cell repertoires in cytomegalovirus infection. About the study: A matching HLA type, together with CMV infection, was signaled by public TCR beta signatures.

General study results and limits: It was HLA-C-restricted CMV-specific TCR beta clonotypes that dominated the response ex vivo.

V lost 2 bases and J 2 bases, leaving 3 bases between the germline ends. CDR3 length equals 11 residues. Germline CDR1 and CDR2: GTSNPN and SVGIG (reference sequence). TCRdb re-analysed the reads in MiXCR, keeping a single row per CDR3 protein. The sample has about 210,000 distinct CDR3 sequences; about 5.9% are singletons. Sequencing used PBMCs. This TCR derives from a human donor in good health (CMV status not recorded). Some clones in this sample may be carry-over from other donors' samples. This sequence joins TRBV30 and TRBJ2-5; D is unresolved. This CDR3 reads CAWSIQETQYF. Written as DNA, the CDR3 is TGTGCCTGGAGTATTCAAGAGACCCAGTACTTC.